These 25 T cell receptor beta chains share one sample of origin, sequenced in a study of T cell changes during pregnancy in multiple sclerosis (dated by TCRdb to between 2018 and 2020). The library relied on the immunoSEQ multiplex PCR assay. TCRdb retrieved this table from immuneACCESS and kept in-frame rearrangements only. Not all clones are present; in checked studies, unresolved V genes account for under half, and no reason is known for the remainder. The sample records some 97,000 clones, about 94% of which are singletons. The ten largest clones capture 0.7% to 0.9% of the sample. This material consisted of peripheral blood, taken before pregnancy. These TCRs come from a female donor with multiple sclerosis, enrolled in a pregnancy study.

The CDR3 loop reads CASSVLLAAAEQYF. CDR3 DNA: TGCGCCAGCAGTGTGCTACTAGCGGCCGCCGAGCAGTACTTC. The V and J genes are TRBV10-2 and TRBJ2-7; TRBD2 aligns across 8 bases. Trimming cost V 4 bases and J 6 bases; bases outside gene matches: 8. Germline V gives CDR1 WSHSY, CDR2 SAAADI. The CDR3 is 14 residues long.

The chain combines TRBV4-1 with TRBJ2-7; 10 nucleotides match TRBD2. The V segment lost 1 base and the J segment 4 bases; nucleotides outside the gene matches: 13. The CDR3 has 18 residues. CDR1 and CDR2 from the germline V gene are MGHRA and YSYEKL. The CDR3 DNA sequence: TGCGCCAGCAGCCAAGGTTTTGCGGCTAGCGGGAGAGTGTACGAGCAGTACTTC. Residues: CASSQGFAASGRVYEQYF.

The chain links TRBV27 to TRBJ1-1; possibly TRBD1 for D (5 bases). This CDR3 spans 16 amino acids. V was clipped by 2 bases and J by 4 bases, with 17 bases between them. The germline V gene has CDR1 MNHEY and CDR2 SMNVEV (reference sequence). The CDR3 spells CASSLLQGLSGTEAFF. The DNA of the CDR3 is TGTGCCAGCAGTTTACTTCAGGGCTTGAGTGGCACTGAAGCTTTCTTT.

The chain combines TRBV7-2 with TRBJ2-3, with D perhaps TRBD1 (6 bases). The CDR3 loop spans 15 amino acids. CDR1 is SGHTA and CDR2 is FQGNSA in the germline V gene. V lost 5 bases, J lost 4 bases, and 16 bases lay in between. The CDR3 DNA reads as TGTGCCAGCAGCCCGTCGCAGGGGTTGGCAGATACGCAGTATTTT. Translated: CASSPSQGLADTQYF.

This chain uses TRBV27 with TRBJ2-5; TRBD2 matches at 13 bases. The CDR3 has 16 residues. Per germline, CDR1 MNHEY and CDR2 SMNVEV (reference sequence). V was clipped by 5 bases and J by 7 bases; unmatched bases: 10. CDR3 DNA sequence: TGTGCCAGCAGTCGGGGAGGACTAGCGGGAGAGGGGACCCAGTACTTC. It is translated as CASSRGGLAGEGTQYF.

This clone has only one observation. The chain joins TRBV30 to TRBJ1-5; D uncertain. The CDR3 is made up of 13 amino acids. The ends were cut back, 2 bases at V and 4 bases at J, with 9 bases in the middle. Germline values: CDR1 GTSNPN, CDR2 SVGIG (reference sequence). For the CDR3, the DNA is TGTGCCTGGAGTCTGGGAGTAAATCAGCCCCAGCATTTT. Amino acids: CAWSLGVNQPQHF.

This clone was counted a single time. The chain combines TRBV7-9 with TRBJ1-2; 7 bases agree with TRBD1. Germline CDR1 reads SEHNR; CDR2 reads FQNEAQ (reference sequence). The CDR3 is 14 residues long. Trimming cost V 10 bases and J 3 bases; bases outside gene matches: 11. In DNA form, the CDR3 reads TGTGCCACCCCTTCGACGACAGGGTACTATGGCTACACCTTC. As protein: CATPSTTGYYGYTF.

The chain uses TRBV2 and TRBJ2-1, with 11 bases matching TRBD2. The CDR3 is 16 residues long. Losses at the gene ends were 4 bases for V and 6 bases for J; bases not matched to a gene: 8. Germline lookup yields CDR1 SNHLY and CDR2 FYNNEI. The CDR3 region is CASSALSGRASNEQFF. The CDR3 nucleotides read TGTGCCAGCAGTGCTCTTAGCGGGAGGGCCTCCAATGAGCAGTTCTTC.

The chain couples TRBV11-1 to TRBJ1-1; 10 bases agree with TRBD1. This CDR3 spans 16 amino acids. Germline CDR1 SGHAT, CDR2 FQDESV (reference sequence). The J segment lost 3 bases and the V segment lost 4 bases, leaving 8 bases of the junction unmatched. CDR3 sequence: CASSSTGGRWDTEAFF. CDR3 in DNA: TGTGCCAGCAGCTCGACAGGGGGCAGATGGGACACTGAAGCTTTCTTT.

The V call is TRBV30, the J call TRBJ1-2; possible D gene TRBD1, 5 bases. Trimming took off 3 bases at V and 0 bases at J, with 17 bases between the two ends. CDR3 length equals 16 residues. Germline CDR1 GTSNPN, CDR2 SVGIG (reference sequence). The CDR3 region has the DNA TGTGCCTGGAGCCCGCCCCGACAGAGGCCTAACTATGGCTACACCTTC. Translated, it gives CAWSPPRQRPNYGYTF. Full variable domain (outside the CDR3, taken from reference TRBV30 and TRBJ1-2): SQTIHQWPATLVQPVGSPLSLECTVEGTSNPNLYWYRQAAGRGLQLLFYSVGIGQISSEVPQNLSASRPQDRQFILSSKKLLLSDSGFYLCAWSPPRQRPNYGYTFGSGTRLTVV.

The gene calls are TRBV6-5 and TRBJ2-1, with 7 bases identical to TRBD2. Germline lookup yields CDR1 MNHEY and CDR2 SVGAGI. Trimming cost V 6 bases and J 14 bases; bases outside gene matches: 10. This CDR3 is built from 12 residues. This chain's CDR3 is CASSLLGGREFF. CDR3 coding DNA: TGTGCCAGCAGCCTTCTCGGGGGGAGGGAGTTCTTC.

This clone has just one count. This chain connects TRBV6-5 to TRBJ2-7, with D maybe TRBD2 (5 bases). This CDR3 comprises 15 residues. Trimming cost V 2 bases and J 4 bases, with 15 bases left between them. Germline assignment: CDR1 MNHEY and CDR2 SVGAGI. CDR3 sequence (DNA): TGTGCCAGCAGTTACGGCCTAGCCTCATCGTACGAGCAGTACTTC. It specifies CASSYGLASSYEQYF.

The rearrangement links TRBV7-3 to TRBJ2-4; TRBD1 matches at 7 bases. CDR1 is SGHTA and CDR2 is FQGTGA in the germline V gene. The CDR3 is 18 residues long. V lost 5 bases, J lost 1 base, and 14 bases stayed unmatched. CDR3 sequence (DNA): TGTGCCAGCAGCCGGGGCGGTAGGGGGCCGCTGGCCAAAAACATTCAGTACTTC. This sequence encodes CASSRGGRGPLAKNIQYF.

V gene TRBV5-1 combines with J gene TRBJ2-1, with a possible D match to TRBD2 (5 bases). This CDR3 comprises 17 residues. Germline CDR1 is SGHRS and CDR2 is YFSETQ. Trimming pared 0 bases from V and 0 bases from J, leaving 13 bases between. The CDR3 here is CASSLGAGLSSYNEQFF. CDR3 DNA: TGCGCCAGCAGCTTGGGGGCGGGTCTAAGCTCCTACAATGAGCAGTTCTTC.

This rearrangement joins TRBV6-1 to TRBJ2-7; D possibly corresponds to TRBD1 (5 bases). Between the trimmed V and J ends, which lost 0 bases and 2 bases, there was a span of 11 bases. The CDR3 length is 15 residues. Germline V gene data show CDR1 as MNHNS and CDR2 as SASEGT. CDR3 sequence (DNA): TGTGCCAGCAGTGAAGCCCGAAAGGGGCCCTACGAGCAGTACTTC. It specifies CASSEARKGPYEQYF.

The gene calls are TRBV25-1 and TRBJ2-7, with 9 bases identical to TRBD1. This CDR3 has 14 residues. J lost 3 bases, V lost 7 bases, and 7 bases had no gene match. Germline V lookup: CDR1 MGHDK, CDR2 SYGVNS. Here the CDR3 reads CASTLTGQGYEQYF. As DNA, the CDR3 is TGTGCCAGCACCCTAACGGGACAGGGCTACGAGCAGTACTTC.

V gene TRBV6-1 combines with J gene TRBJ2-5, with 10 bases fitting TRBD2. The CDR3 length is 16 residues. Germline loops: CDR1 MNHNS, CDR2 SASEGT. V was clipped by 2 bases and J by 1 base; unmatched bases: 4. CDR3 amino acids: CASSEFGLAVQETQYF. CDR3 bases: TGTGCCAGCAGTGAATTCGGACTAGCGGTCCAAGAGACCCAGTACTTC.

The chain couples TRBV27 to TRBJ2-2, with D possibly matching TRBD2 (5 bases). Germline CDR1 MNHEY, CDR2 SMNVEV (reference sequence). The CDR3 has 14 amino acids. V lost 9 bases to trimming and J lost 5 bases, with 16 bases between them. The CDR3 nucleotides read TGTGCCAGTCACCACGGGGTTGGTACCGGGGAGCTGTTTTTT. Encoded protein: CASHHGVGTGELFF.

In nucleotides, the CDR3 is TGTGCCACCTCAGGTGGAGGGGCCAACGTCCTGACTTTC. It codes for CATSGGGANVLTF. The chain links TRBV9 to TRBJ2-6; D remains ambiguous. This CDR3 is built from 13 residues. V was trimmed by 9 bases and J by 4 bases, leaving 11 bases between them. Germline assignment: CDR1 SGDLS and CDR2 YYNGEE.

V is TRBV29-1 and J is TRBJ2-7, with 9 bases that match TRBD1. CDR1 is SQVTM and CDR2 is ANQGSEA in the germline V gene. The CDR3 has 12 residues. The V segment lost 7 bases and the J segment 2 bases; nucleotides outside the gene matches: 3. CDR3 DNA: TGCAGCGCTACAGGGGGCCCCTACGAGCAGTACTTC. Protein sequence: CSATGGPYEQYF.

This chain links TRBV14 with TRBJ2-1; 9 nucleotides agree with TRBD2. CDR1 and CDR2 (germline): SGHDN, FVKESK. J lost 10 bases, V lost 0 bases, and 19 bases had no gene match. The CDR3 loop spans 19 amino acids. The CDR3 bases are TGTGCCAGCAGCCAAGATTTGATGGATGAGCGGGAGGCCGGAGAGGAGCAGTTCTTC. This codes for CASSQDLMDEREAGEEQFF. Together with reference TRBV14 and TRBJ2-1, the CDR3 gives the full variable domain: EAGVTQFPSHSVIEKGQTVTLRCDPISGHDNLYWYRRVMGKEIKFLLHFVKESKQDESGMPNNRFLAERTGGTYSTLKVQPAELEDSGVYFCASSQDLMDEREAGEEQFFGPGTRLTVL.

V gene TRBV4-1 combines with J gene TRBJ1-2; unclear D gene. This CDR3 comprises 16 residues. Trimming removed 1 base from V and 0 bases from J, with 12 bases in between. Germline values: CDR1 MGHRA, CDR2 YSYEKL. The CDR3 nucleotides are TGCGCCAGCAGCCAAGTGACACTCGGGACTAACTATGGCTACACCTTC. Translated: CASSQVTLGTNYGYTF.

This clone has only a few counts. The rearrangement joins TRBV5-1 to TRBJ2-2; tentatively, D is TRBD1 (6 bases). Germline V gives CDR1 SGHRS, CDR2 YFSETQ. CDR3 length: 14 residues. Trimming shortened V by 2 bases and J by 7 bases, and 12 bases separated the two germline ends. The CDR3 here is CASSFGQFGGELFF. CDR3 DNA: TGCGCCAGCAGCTTCGGACAGTTCGGCGGGGAGCTGTTTTTT.

The rearrangement joins TRBV5-6 to TRBJ2-7, with TRBD2 matching over 13 bases. CDR1 SGHDT and CDR2 YYEEEE come from the germline V gene. Losses at the gene ends were 4 bases for V and 2 bases for J; bases not matched to a gene: 3. CDR3 length: 15 amino acids. CDR3 nucleotide sequence: TGTGCCAGCAGCCTAGGGACTAGCGGGACCTACGAGCAGTACTTC. Amino acid sequence: CASSLGTSGTYEQYF.

The chain is built from TRBV28 and TRBJ1-5; 10 nucleotides match TRBD1. The CDR3 is 14 amino acids. CDR1 and CDR2 (germline): MDHEN, SYDVKM. Trimming removed 4 bases from V and 4 bases from J; junction bases left unmatched: 1. CDR3 DNA: TGTGCCAGCAGTTGGACAGGGGGGAATCAGCCCCAGCATTTT. This codes for CASSWTGGNQPQHF.